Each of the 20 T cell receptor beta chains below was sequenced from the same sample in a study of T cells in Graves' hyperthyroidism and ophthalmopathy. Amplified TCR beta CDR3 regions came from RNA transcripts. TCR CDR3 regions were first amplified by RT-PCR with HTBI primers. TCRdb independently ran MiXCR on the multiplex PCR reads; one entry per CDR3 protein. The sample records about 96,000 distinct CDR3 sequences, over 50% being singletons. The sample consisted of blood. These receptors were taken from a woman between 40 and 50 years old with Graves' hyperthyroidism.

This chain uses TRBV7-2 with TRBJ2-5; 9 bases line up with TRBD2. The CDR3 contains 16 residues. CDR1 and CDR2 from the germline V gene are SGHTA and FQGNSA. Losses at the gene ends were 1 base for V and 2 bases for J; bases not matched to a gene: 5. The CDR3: CASSLVGLAGQETQYF. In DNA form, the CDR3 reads TGTGCCAGCAGCTTAGTAGGGCTAGCGGGACAAGAGACCCAGTACTTC.

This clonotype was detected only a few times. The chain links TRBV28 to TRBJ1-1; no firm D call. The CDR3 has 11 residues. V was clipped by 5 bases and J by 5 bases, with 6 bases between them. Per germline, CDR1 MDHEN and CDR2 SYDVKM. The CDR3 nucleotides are TGTGCCAGCAGTCGGTGGACTGAAGCTTTCTTT. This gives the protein CASSRWTEAFF.

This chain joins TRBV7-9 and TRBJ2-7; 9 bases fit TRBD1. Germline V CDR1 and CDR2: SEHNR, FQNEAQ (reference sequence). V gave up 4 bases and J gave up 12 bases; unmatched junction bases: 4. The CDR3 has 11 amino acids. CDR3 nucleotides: TGTGCCAGCAGCTATGGACAGGGGCTGTACTTC. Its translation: CASSYGQGLYF.

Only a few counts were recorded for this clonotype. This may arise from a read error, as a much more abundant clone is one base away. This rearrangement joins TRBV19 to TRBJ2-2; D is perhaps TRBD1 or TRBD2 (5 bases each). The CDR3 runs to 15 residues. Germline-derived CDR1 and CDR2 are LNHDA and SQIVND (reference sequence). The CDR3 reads CASTRGVWYTRELFF. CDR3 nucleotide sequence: TGTGCCAGTACAAGGGGAGTCTGGTACACCAGGGAGCTGTTTTTT.

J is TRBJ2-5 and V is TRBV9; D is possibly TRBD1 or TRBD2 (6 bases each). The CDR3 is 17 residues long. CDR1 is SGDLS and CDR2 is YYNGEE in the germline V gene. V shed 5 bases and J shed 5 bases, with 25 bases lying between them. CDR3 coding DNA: TGTGCCAGCAGAGGTGAAGGGGGGAGAAGCACTCGGGAGACCCAGTACTTC. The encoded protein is CASRGEGGRSTRETQYF.

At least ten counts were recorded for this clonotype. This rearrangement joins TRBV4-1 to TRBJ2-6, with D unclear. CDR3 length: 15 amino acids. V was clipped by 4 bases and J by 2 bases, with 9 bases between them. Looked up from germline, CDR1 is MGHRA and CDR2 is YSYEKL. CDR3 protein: CASSPAEAGANVLTF. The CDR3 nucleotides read TGCGCCAGCAGCCCAGCAGAGGCTGGGGCCAACGTCCTGACTTTC.

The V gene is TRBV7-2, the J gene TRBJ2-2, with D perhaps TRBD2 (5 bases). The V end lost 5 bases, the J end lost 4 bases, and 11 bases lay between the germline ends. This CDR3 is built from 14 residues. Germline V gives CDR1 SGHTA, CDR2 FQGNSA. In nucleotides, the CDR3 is TGTGCCAGCAGCCAAATAGGGAGCACCGGGGAGCTGTTTTTT. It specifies CASSQIGSTGELFF.

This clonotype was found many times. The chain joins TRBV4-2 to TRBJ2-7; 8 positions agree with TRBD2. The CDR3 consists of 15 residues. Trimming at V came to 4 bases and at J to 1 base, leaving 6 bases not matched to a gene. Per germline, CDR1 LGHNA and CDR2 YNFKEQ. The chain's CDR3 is CASSPTGGGSYEQYF. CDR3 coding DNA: TGTGCCAGCAGCCCGACGGGAGGGGGATCCTACGAGCAGTACTTC.

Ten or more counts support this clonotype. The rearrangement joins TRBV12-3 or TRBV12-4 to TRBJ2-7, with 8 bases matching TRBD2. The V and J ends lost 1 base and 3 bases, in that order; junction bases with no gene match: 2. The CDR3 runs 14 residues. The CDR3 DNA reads TGTGCCAGCAGTTTAGGGAGCGGGAGCTACGAGCAGTACTTC. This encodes CASSLGSGSYEQYF.

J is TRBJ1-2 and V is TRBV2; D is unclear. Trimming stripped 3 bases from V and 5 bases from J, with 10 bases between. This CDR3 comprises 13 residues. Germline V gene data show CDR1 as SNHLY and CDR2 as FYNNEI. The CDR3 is CASSDGQVYGYTF. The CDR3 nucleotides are TGTGCCAGCAGTGACGGCCAGGTGTATGGCTACACCTTC. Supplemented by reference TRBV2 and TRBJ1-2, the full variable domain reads EPEVTQTPSHQVTQMGQEVILRCVPISNHLYFYWYRQILGQKVEFLVSFYNNEISEKSEIFDDQFSVERPDGSNFTLKIRSTKLEDSAMYFCASSDGQVYGYTFGSGTRLTVV.

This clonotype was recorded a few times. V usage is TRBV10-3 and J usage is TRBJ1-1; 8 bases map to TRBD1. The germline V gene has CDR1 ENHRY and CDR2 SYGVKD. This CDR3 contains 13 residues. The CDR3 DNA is TGTGCTACTGGACAGGGACTGAACACTGAAGCTTTCTTT. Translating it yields CATGQGLNTEAFF.

As DNA, the CDR3 is TGCGCCAGCAGCCAAAGCAGGGTGAACACTGAAGCTTTCTTT. Protein product: CASSQSRVNTEAFF. The V call is TRBV4-1, the J call TRBJ1-1; D possibly corresponds to TRBD1 (5 bases). The CDR3 has 14 residues. The V end lost 2 bases, the J end lost 0 bases, and 7 bases lay between the germline ends. From germline, CDR1 is MGHRA and CDR2 YSYEKL.

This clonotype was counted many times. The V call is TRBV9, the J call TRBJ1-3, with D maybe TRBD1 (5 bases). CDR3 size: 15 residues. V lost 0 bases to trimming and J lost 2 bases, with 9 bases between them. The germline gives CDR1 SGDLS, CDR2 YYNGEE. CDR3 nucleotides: TGTGCCAGCAGCGTAGAAGGCAGGGCTGGAAACACCATATATTTT. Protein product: CASSVEGRAGNTIYF.

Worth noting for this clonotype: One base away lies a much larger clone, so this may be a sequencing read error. The CDR3 sequence: CVSRQPGQGISGELFF. CDR3 nucleotides: TGTGTCAGCAGACAGCCGGGACAGGGAATTTCGGGGGAGCTGTTTTTT. The chain carries TRBV7-2 and TRBJ2-2, with TRBD1 identical over 9 bases. This CDR3 is 16 amino acids long. The germline V gene encodes CDR1 SGHTA and CDR2 FQGNSA.

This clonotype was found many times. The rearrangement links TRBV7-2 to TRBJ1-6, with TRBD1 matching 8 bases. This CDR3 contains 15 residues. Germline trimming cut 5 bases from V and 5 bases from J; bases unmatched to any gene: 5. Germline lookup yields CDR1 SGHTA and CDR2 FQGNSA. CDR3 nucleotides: TGTGCCAGCAGCCTAGGGACAGGCAATAATTCACCCCTCCACTTT. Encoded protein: CASSLGTGNNSPLHF.

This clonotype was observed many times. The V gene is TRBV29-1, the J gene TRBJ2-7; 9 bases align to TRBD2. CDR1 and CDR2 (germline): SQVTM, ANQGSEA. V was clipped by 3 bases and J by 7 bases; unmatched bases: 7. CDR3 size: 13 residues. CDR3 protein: CSVDFLAGREQYF. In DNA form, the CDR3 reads TGCAGCGTTGACTTCCTAGCGGGAAGGGAGCAGTACTTC.

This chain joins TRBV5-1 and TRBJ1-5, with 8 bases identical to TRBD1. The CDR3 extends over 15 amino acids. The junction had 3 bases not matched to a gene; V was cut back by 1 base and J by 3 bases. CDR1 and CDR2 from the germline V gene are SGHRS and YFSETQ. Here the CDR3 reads CASSLKQGDNQPQHF. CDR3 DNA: TGCGCCAGCAGCTTGAAACAGGGGGACAATCAGCCCCAGCATTTT.

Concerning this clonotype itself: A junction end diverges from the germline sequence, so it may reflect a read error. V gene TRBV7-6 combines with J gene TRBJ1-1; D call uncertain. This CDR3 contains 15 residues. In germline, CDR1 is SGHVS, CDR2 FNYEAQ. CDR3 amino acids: CASGLSGAMNTEAFF. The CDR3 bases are TGTGCCAGCGGCTTAAGTGGTGCGATGAACACTGAAGCTTTCTTT.

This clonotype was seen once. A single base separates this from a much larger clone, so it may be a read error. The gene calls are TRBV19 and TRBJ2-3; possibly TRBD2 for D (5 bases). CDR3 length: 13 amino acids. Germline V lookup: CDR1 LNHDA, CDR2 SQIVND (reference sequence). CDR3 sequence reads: CASGIRDTDTQYF. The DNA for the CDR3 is TGTGCCAGTGGTATCCGGGACACAGATACGCAGTATTTT.

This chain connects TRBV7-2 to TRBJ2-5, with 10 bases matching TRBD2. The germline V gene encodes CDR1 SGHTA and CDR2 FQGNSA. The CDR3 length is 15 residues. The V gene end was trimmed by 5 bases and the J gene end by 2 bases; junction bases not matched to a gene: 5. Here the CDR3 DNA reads TGTGCCAGCAGCATCGGACTAGCGGAACAAGAGACCCAGTACTTC. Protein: CASSIGLAEQETQYF.